One and the same sample provided the 29 T cell receptor beta chains below, sequenced in a study of blood T cells in healthy people across ages. A second PCR, run for about 7 to 11 cycles, used a sample-barcoded 5' primer plus a J-beta primer mix. TCRdb reprocessed the 5' RACE reads with MiXCR, giving one entry per CDR3 protein. The sample consists of 600,000 to 1,000,000 distinct CDR3 sequences, 55% to 75% of them appearing once. The source material was blood. These receptors were taken from a man aged 30 to 39 in good health.

The rearrangement links TRBV7-2 to TRBJ2-5; 8 bases match TRBD1. The length of the CDR3 is 14 residues. V dropped 5 bases and J dropped 11; count of bases not matched to a gene: 13. Per the germline V gene, CDR1 is SGHTA and CDR2 is FQGNSA. In nucleotides, the CDR3 is TGTGCCAGCAGCCTACAGGGGGGTTCGGGAGAGCAGTACTTC. Amino acids: CASSLQGGSGEQYF. The variable domain in full, with the rest retrieved from reference TRBV7-2 and TRBJ2-5, is GAGVSQSPSNKVTEKGKDVELRCDPISGHTALYWYRQSLGQGLEFLIYFQGNSAPDKSGLPSDRFSAERTGGSVSTLTIQRTQQEDSAVYLCASSLQGGSGEQYFGPGTRLLVL.

The rearrangement links TRBV5-1 to TRBJ2-3; no clear D gene. This CDR3 comprises 13 residues. Germline CDR1 SGHRS, CDR2 YFSETQ. V was clipped by 6 bases and J by 2 bases, with 10 bases between them. CDR3 bases: TGCGCCAGCACAGATGGCTTCACAGATACGCAGTATTTT. As protein: CASTDGFTDTQYF.

V usage is TRBV7-8 and J usage is TRBJ2-7, with 8 bases fitting TRBD1. This CDR3 spans 17 amino acids. Trimming at V came to 5 bases and at J to 2 bases, leaving 14 bases not matched to a gene. Germline V gene data show CDR1 as SGHVS and CDR2 as FQNEAQ. CDR3 nucleotides: TGTGCCAGCAGCGCCGCGGGCGGAACAGGGGGGACCTACGAGCAGTACTTC. Translated: CASSAAGGTGGTYEQYF.

The V and J genes are TRBV13 and TRBJ2-5, with D unclear. Germline-derived CDR1 and CDR2 are PRHDT and FYEKMQ (reference sequence). The CDR3 length is 15 residues. The ends were cut back, 3 bases at V and 11 bases at J, with 22 bases in the middle. This CDR3 is CASSFTAAPINEQYF. The CDR3, as DNA: TGTGCCAGCAGCTTCACGGCCGCCCCGATCAATGAGCAGTACTTC. Full variable domain (missing parts from reference TRBV13 and TRBJ2-5): AAGVIQSPRHLIKEKRETATLKCYPIPRHDTVYWYQQGPGQDPQFLISFYEKMQSDKGSIPDRFSAQQFSDYHSELNMSSLELGDSALYFCASSFTAAPINEQYFGPGTRLLVL.

The chain links TRBV28 to TRBJ2-3; 8 bases align to TRBD2. J gave up 4 bases and V 6 bases, and 12 bases lay outside the gene matches. The length of the CDR3 is 16 residues. CDR1 and CDR2 from the germline V gene are MDHEN and SYDVKM. The CDR3 loop reads CASSPWAGGGADTQYF. The CDR3 bases are TGTGCCAGCAGCCCCTGGGCCGGGGGGGGCGCAGATACGCAGTATTTT.

The table lists this clonotype with a few counts. V and J are TRBV9 and TRBJ2-3; D is possibly TRBD2 (5 bases). The V end was cut by 0 bases, the J end by 4 bases, with 6 bases between. Germline lookup yields CDR1 SGDLS and CDR2 YYNGEE. The CDR3 sequence is 13 residues long. The CDR3 DNA is TGTGCCAGCAGCGTAGGGACTGCAGATACGCAGTATTTT. This sequence encodes CASSVGTADTQYF.

This clonotype was detected a few times. V usage is TRBV29-1 and J usage is TRBJ1-1; maybe TRBD1 (5 bases). The ends were cut back, 5 bases at V and 7 bases at J, with 11 bases in the middle. Germline assignment: CDR1 SQVTM and CDR2 ANQGSEA. The CDR3 covers 11 residues. The CDR3: CSVHGTVEAFF. The CDR3 DNA follows: TGCAGCGTTCACGGGACGGTTGAAGCTTTCTTT.

The sample holds a few counts of this clonotype. The rearrangement uses TRBV6-1 and TRBJ2-7; D not resolved. The CDR3 extends over 13 amino acids. Germline lookup yields CDR1 MNHNS and CDR2 SASEGT. V lost 6 bases and J 2 bases, leaving 11 bases between the germline ends. As DNA, the CDR3 is TGTGCCAGCAGGGATGTTCTTACCTACGAGCAGTACTTC. This gives the protein CASRDVLTYEQYF.

Only a few counts were recorded for this clonotype. J is TRBJ2-7 and V is TRBV7-2, with TRBD2 matching over 13 bases. J lost 9 bases, V lost 6 bases, and 8 bases had no gene match. Germline V gene sequence: CDR1 SGHTA, CDR2 FQGNSA. This CDR3 spans 14 amino acids. The CDR3 reads CASRTGTSGTTQYF. CDR3 bases: TGTGCCAGCAGAACCGGGACTAGCGGGACCACGCAGTACTTC.

The CDR3 region has the DNA TGCAGTGCCCCGGGCTGGAGCGGGGAGGGGGATACGCAGTATTTT. This translates into CSAPGWSGEGDTQYF. The chain links TRBV20-1 to TRBJ2-3, with 7 bases that match TRBD2. CDR3 size: 15 residues. V gave up 6 bases and J gave up 6 bases; unmatched junction bases: 15. Germline V gives CDR1 DFQATT, CDR2 SNEGSKA (reference sequence).

The rearrangement uses TRBV7-2 and TRBJ1-1; 7 bases are shared with TRBD1. The germline V gene has CDR1 SGHTA and CDR2 FQGNSA. The CDR3 runs 14 residues. With 6 bases clipped from V and 1 base from J, the junction kept 5 bases outside the gene matches. CDR3 sequence (DNA): TGTGCCAGCAGAGACAGGGACTGGAACACTGAAGCTTTCTTT. Its protein is CASRDRDWNTEAFF.

The CDR3 DNA is TGCGCCAGCAGCCAAGAAAGGTCGGGGCCCCGGGCAGGGGATGAGCAGTTCTTC. Amino acid sequence: CASSQERSGPRAGDEQFF. The rearrangement links TRBV4-3 to TRBJ2-1, with D maybe TRBD1 (6 bases). Trimming took 0 bases from V and 8 from J, leaving 23 bases between them. Germline CDR1 reads LGHNA; CDR2 reads YSLEER. The CDR3 runs to 18 residues.

The CDR3 reads CSAIRDRTYEQYF. DNA of the CDR3: TGCAGTGCTATACGGGACAGGACCTACGAGCAGTACTTC. The J gene is TRBJ2-7, the V gene TRBV20-1; TRBD1 agrees at 8 bases. J gave up 2 bases and V 4 bases, and 4 bases lay outside the gene matches. Germline CDR1 DFQATT, CDR2 SNEGSKA (reference sequence). The CDR3 sequence is 13 residues long.

This clonotype was counted between two and nine times. The chain employs TRBV20-1 and TRBJ2-5, with D possibly TRBD2 on 6 matching bases. CDR3 length equals 13 residues. V lost 5 bases and J 0 bases, leaving 10 bases between the germline ends. Germline V CDR1 and CDR2: DFQATT, SNEGSKA (reference sequence). The CDR3: CSAFRDYQETQYF. CDR3 sequence (DNA): TGCAGTGCTTTCCGGGACTACCAAGAGACCCAGTACTTC.

This clonotype was seen a handful of times. This rearrangement joins TRBV25-1 to TRBJ1-2; D call uncertain. The CDR3 totals 14 residues. With 4 bases removed from V and 8 bases from J, the gap between germline ends came to 17 bases. From germline, CDR1 is MGHDK and CDR2 SYGVNS. The CDR3 loop is CASSGLGRVEGYTF. The CDR3 nucleotides read TGTGCCAGCAGTGGTTTAGGGAGGGTTGAGGGCTACACCTTC.

The sample holds a few counts of this clonotype. This chain uses TRBV29-1 with TRBJ1-5; the match to TRBD1 covers 7 bases. V lost 4 bases and J lost 5; bases outside the gene matches: 5. CDR3 length: 13 residues. Germline lookup yields CDR1 SQVTM and CDR2 ANQGSEA. The CDR3 loop is CSVVLGGDQPQHF. The DNA of the CDR3 is TGCAGCGTTGTCCTAGGGGGCGATCAGCCCCAGCATTTT.

This clonotype has more than one count but fewer than ten. The V call is TRBV9, the J call TRBJ2-5, with 8 positions matching TRBD2. Germline V gives CDR1 SGDLS, CDR2 YYNGEE. The junction had 4 bases not matched to a gene; V was cut back by 4 bases and J by 2 bases. This CDR3 contains 14 residues. The CDR3 reads CASSRAGDQETQYF. DNA of the CDR3: TGTGCCAGCAGCCGAGCGGGAGATCAAGAGACCCAGTACTTC.

The rearrangement uses TRBV5-1 and TRBJ2-2, with 9 bases matching TRBD2. Germline lookup yields CDR1 SGHRS and CDR2 YFSETQ. After removal of 3 bases from V and 6 bases from J, the junction contained 9 bases not matched to a gene. The CDR3 runs 16 residues. For the CDR3, the DNA is TGCGCCAGCAGCTCCACGAGCGGGAGGATTGCCGGGGAGCTGTTTTTT. The encoded protein is CASSSTSGRIAGELFF.

This clonotype is a singleton in its sample. This chain connects TRBV6-6 to TRBJ2-1, with D perhaps TRBD1 or TRBD2 (5 bases each). V shed 4 bases and J shed 10 bases, with 17 bases lying between them. Germline CDR1 is MNHNY and CDR2 is SVGAGI (reference sequence). The CDR3 loop spans 14 amino acids. The CDR3 here is CASSSRAEGREQFF. CDR3 nucleotides: TGTGCCAGCAGTTCCCGGGCTGAGGGGCGGGAGCAGTTCTTC.

This clonotype was found many times. CDR3 in DNA: TGCAGTGCTAGAGATCGACCCTCCCCGGAGACCCAGTACTTC. Translating gives CSARDRPSPETQYF. The rearrangement uses TRBV20-1 and TRBJ2-5, with D unclear. Trimming removed 0 bases at V and 5 bases at J, with 13 bases between. The germline V gene encodes CDR1 DFQATT and CDR2 SNEGSKA (reference sequence). The CDR3 contains 14 residues.

V gene TRBV7-2 combines with J gene TRBJ1-1; D is unresolved. This CDR3 comprises 15 residues. Germline CDR1 SGHTA, CDR2 FQGNSA. V shed 2 bases and J shed 2 bases, with 12 bases lying between them. CDR3 sequence: CASSLTVNHNTEAFF. The CDR3, as DNA: TGTGCCAGCAGCTTAACAGTGAATCATAACACTGAAGCTTTCTTT.

CDR3 in amino acids: CASSWAGLNEQFF. CDR3 DNA: TGTGCCAGCAGCTGGGCGGGTTTGAATGAGCAGTTCTTC. J is TRBJ2-1 and V is TRBV7-9; maybe TRBD2 (5 bases). Trimming cost V 4 bases and J 7 bases, with 11 bases left between them. The CDR3 is 13 amino acids. Germline V gene lookup returns CDR1 SEHNR and CDR2 FQNEAQ (reference sequence).

In its sample, this clonotype was seen a few times. The chain links TRBV12-3 or TRBV12-4 to TRBJ2-1; a weak D match, TRBD1 (5 bases). This CDR3 contains 13 residues. V dropped 8 bases and J dropped 7 bases, with 15 bases sitting between them. CDR3 DNA: TGTGCCAGCTCCGATCAGGGTTTGAATGAGCAGTTCTTC. This codes for CASSDQGLNEQFF.

This clonotype was seen a few times. The genes are TRBV3-1 and TRBJ1-2; maybe TRBD1 (5 bases). There are 15 residues in the CDR3. Trimming shortened V by 4 bases and J by 5 bases, and 17 bases separated the two germline ends. Germline V gene lookup returns CDR1 LGHDT and CDR2 YNNKEL (reference sequence). This CDR3 reads CASSLLVGAGYGYTF. CDR3 nucleotides: TGTGCCAGCAGCCTCTTGGTTGGGGCAGGATATGGCTACACCTTC.

This rearrangement joins TRBV20-1 to TRBJ1-2; no reliable D call. The CDR3 is 14 amino acids. The ends were cut back, 0 bases at V and 2 bases at J, with 10 bases in the middle. CDR1 is DFQATT and CDR2 is SNEGSKA in the germline V gene (reference sequence). DNA of the CDR3: TGCAGTGCTAGAGATCCTACACGCAACTATGGCTACACCTTC. It yields the protein CSARDPTRNYGYTF.

This chain joins TRBV6-2 or TRBV6-3 and TRBJ1-1; a weak D match, TRBD1 (5 bases). Trimming removed 11 bases at V and 1 base at J, with 11 bases between. The CDR3 spans 12 residues. Germline CDR1 and CDR2: MNHEY and SVGEGT. CDR3 region: CAGRQPNTEAFF. The CDR3 DNA reads as TGTGCCGGCCGACAGCCGAACACTGAAGCTTTCTTT.

The chain couples TRBV20-1 to TRBJ2-7; 7 nucleotides line up with TRBD1. Germline lookup yields CDR1 DFQATT and CDR2 SNEGSKA (reference sequence). This CDR3 has 15 residues. V dropped 4 bases and J dropped 1; count of bases not matched to a gene: 10. CDR3 residues: CSAIQPGTVSYEQYF. In nucleotides, the CDR3 is TGCAGTGCTATACAGCCCGGGACAGTGTCCTACGAGCAGTACTTC.

The chain joins TRBV6-1 to TRBJ2-1, with 12 bases matching TRBD2. The CDR3 length is 16 residues. Germline CDR1 is MNHNS and CDR2 is SASEGT. J gave up 10 bases and V 9 bases, and 16 bases lay outside the gene matches. The CDR3 DNA reads TGTGCCAGTTCCGAGGAGCTAGCGGGGGGGCTAAACGAGCAGTTCTTC. Translated: CASSEELAGGLNEQFF.

The sample holds a few counts of this clonotype. This chain uses TRBV5-1 with TRBJ2-7, with D perhaps TRBD2 (6 bases). The germline V gene encodes CDR1 SGHRS and CDR2 YFSETQ. This CDR3 spans 15 amino acids. Trimming took off 3 bases at V and 0 bases at J, with 13 bases between the two ends. CDR3 amino acids: CASSSGSGDSYEQYF. The CDR3 DNA follows: TGCGCCAGCAGCTCAGGGTCGGGGGACTCCTACGAGCAGTACTTC.